This is a list of T cell receptor beta chains from one sample in a study of T cells expressing NK-cell markers. TCRdb reprocessed the 5' RACE reads, keeping one entry per CDR3 protein, no DNA. Recorded for this sample: approximately 440,000 distinct CDR3 sequences. The specimen sequenced was blood T cells: a sorted CD56 or NKG2C T cell subset, CD4+ or CD8+ T cells, or bulk PBMC T cells (not recorded which). The receptors originated from a woman in her forties or fifties in good health. CDR3s include the opening cysteine and the closing phenylalanine or tryptophan. Size tells how often a clone was seen (once, few, many) or the class of an expanded clone, and some rows leave it out.

11,.,TRBJ2-4,TRBV7-2,CASGDKWARYF
17,.,TRBJ1-4,TRBV12-3/TRBV12-4,CASSSGQGSPANEKLFF
15,.,TRBJ2-3,TRBV19,CASSPTLGGTDTQYF
14,.,TRBJ1-1,TRBV16,CASSQSRKSTEAFF
14,.,TRBJ2-3,TRBV14,CASSMVGAADTQYF
14,.,TRBJ2-7,TRBV6-5,CASSPAPSGYEQYF
18,.,TRBJ2-1,TRBV12-3/TRBV12-4,CASSRLAGDRTSYNEQFF
12,.,TRBJ2-7,TRBV11-3,CASTAGGREQYF
11,.,TRBJ1-4,TRBV10-2,CASRNNEKLFF
12,.,TRBJ1-4,TRBV20-1,CSARDIGEKLFF
15,.,TRBJ1-1,TRBV3-1,CASSQAGQVNTEAFF
15,.,TRBJ1-4,TRBV11-2,CASSSGAVTNEKLFF
11,medium-sized,TRBJ2-1,TRBV5-1,CASSLADEQFF
12,.,TRBJ2-1,TRBV7-8,CASSSRLSEQFF
14,.,TRBJ1-2,TRBV12-3/TRBV12-4,CASTTDRIGGGYTF
15,.,TRBJ2-5,TRBV12-3/TRBV12-4,CASRNWAITGETQYF
13,.,TRBJ2-5,TRBV20-1,CSANGQGQETQYF
13,.,TRBJ2-1,TRBV28,CASRDGGADEQFF
15,.,TRBJ2-7,TRBV20-1,CSATLGAGAVYEQYF
15,.,TRBJ2-3,TRBV28,CASSLSGTGPDTQYF
13,.,TRBJ2-2,TRBV28,CASTVYGFGELFF
16,.,TRBJ2-3,TRBV7-2,CASSGGQGAITDTQYF
14,.,TRBJ1-3,TRBV11-2,CASSRVGSGNTIYF
17,.,TRBJ2-1,TRBV27,CASSLSKMAGGRNEQFF
14,.,TRBJ2-3,TRBV10-3,CAIRRQGADFGQYF
15,.,TRBJ1-6,TRBV25-1,CASSEPGIFDSPLHF
14,.,TRBJ2-5,TRBV12-3/TRBV12-4,CASSLRHRQETQYF
15,.,TRBJ2-1,TRBV20-1,CSARVTSGRADEQFF
14,.,TRBJ2-5,TRBV4-1,CASSQEEGAETQYF
12,.,TRBJ2-7,TRBV20-1,CSASTAAYEQYF
15,.,TRBJ2-2,TRBV4-1,CASTQGITGTGELFF
15,.,TRBJ2-3,TRBV5-1,CASSGESGRVDTQYF
15,.,TRBJ2-1,TRBV2,CASSDWASGINEQFF
17,.,TRBJ2-1,TRBV7-9,CASSPFGLAGKYNEQFF
14,.,TRBJ2-7,TRBV20-1,CSAGRSSGRYEQYF
14,.,TRBJ2-1,TRBV20-1,CSVSMGLAGVEQFF
15,.,TRBJ2-1,TRBV5-1,CASSRVGGTYNEQFF
16,.,TRBJ2-1,TRBV2,CASSETSGRAKREQFF
15,.,TRBJ2-5,TRBV5-1,CASSLNSLTGETQYF
17,.,TRBJ2-2,TRBV10-3,CAISPTNSGRDTGELFF
13,.,TRBJ1-5,TRBV4-1,CASSYRENQPQHF
11,.,TRBJ2-2,TRBV29-1,CSVGETGELFF